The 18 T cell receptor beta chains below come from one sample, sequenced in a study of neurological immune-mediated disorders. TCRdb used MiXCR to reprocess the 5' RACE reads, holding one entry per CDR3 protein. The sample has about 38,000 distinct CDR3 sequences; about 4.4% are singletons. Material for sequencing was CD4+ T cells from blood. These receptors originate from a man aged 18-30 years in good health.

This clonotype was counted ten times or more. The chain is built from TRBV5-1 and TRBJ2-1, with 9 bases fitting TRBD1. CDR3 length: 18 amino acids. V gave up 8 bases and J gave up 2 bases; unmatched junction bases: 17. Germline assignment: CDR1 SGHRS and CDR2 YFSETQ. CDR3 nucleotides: TGCGCCAGTAGCATTGGACAGGGGCTCTCCTCCCCCTACAATGAGCAGTTCTTC. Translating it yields CASSIGQGLSSPYNEQFF. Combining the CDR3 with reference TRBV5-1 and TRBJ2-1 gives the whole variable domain KAGVTQTPRYLIKTRGQQVTLSCSPISGHRSVSWYQQTPGQGLQFLFEYFSETQRNKGNFPGRFSGRQFSNSRSEMNVSTLELGDSALYLCASSIGQGLSSPYNEQFFGPGTRLTVL.

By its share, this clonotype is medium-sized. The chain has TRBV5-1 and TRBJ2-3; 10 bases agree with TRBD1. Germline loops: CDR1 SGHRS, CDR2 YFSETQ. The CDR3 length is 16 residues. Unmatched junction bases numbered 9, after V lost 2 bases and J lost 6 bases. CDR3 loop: CASSLRDRGWADTQYF. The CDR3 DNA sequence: TGCGCCAGCAGCTTAAGGGACAGGGGCTGGGCGGATACGCAGTATTTT.

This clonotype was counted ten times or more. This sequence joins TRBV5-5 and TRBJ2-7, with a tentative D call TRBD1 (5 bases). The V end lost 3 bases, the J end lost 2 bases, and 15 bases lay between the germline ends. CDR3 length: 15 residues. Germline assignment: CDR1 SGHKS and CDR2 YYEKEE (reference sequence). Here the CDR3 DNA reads TGTGCCAGCAGCTCAACTCAGGGAAACCCCTACGAGCAGTACTTC. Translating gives CASSSTQGNPYEQYF.

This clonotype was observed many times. The CDR3 sequence is CASSPRDRDGYTF. The CDR3 nucleotides read TGTGCCAGCAGCCCACGGGACAGGGACGGCTACACCTTC. This sequence joins TRBV6-5 and TRBJ1-2; TRBD1 matches 9 bases. Looked up from germline, CDR1 is MNHEY and CDR2 is SVGAGI. The CDR3 is 13 amino acids. The V gene end was trimmed by 6 bases and the J gene end by 8 bases; junction bases not matched to a gene: 7.

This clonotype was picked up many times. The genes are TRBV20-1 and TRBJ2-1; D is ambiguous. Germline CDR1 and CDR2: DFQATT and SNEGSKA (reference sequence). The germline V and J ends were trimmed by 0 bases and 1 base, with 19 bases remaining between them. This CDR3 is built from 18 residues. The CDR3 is CSARDQQNRRISYNEQFF. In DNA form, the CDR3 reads TGCAGTGCTAGAGATCAGCAGAACAGACGAATTTCCTACAATGAGCAGTTCTTC.

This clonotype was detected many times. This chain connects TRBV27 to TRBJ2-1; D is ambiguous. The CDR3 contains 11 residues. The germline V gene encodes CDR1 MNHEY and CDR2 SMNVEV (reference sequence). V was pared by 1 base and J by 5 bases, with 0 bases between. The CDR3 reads CASSLYNEQFF. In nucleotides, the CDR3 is TGTGCCAGCAGTTTATACAATGAGCAGTTCTTC.

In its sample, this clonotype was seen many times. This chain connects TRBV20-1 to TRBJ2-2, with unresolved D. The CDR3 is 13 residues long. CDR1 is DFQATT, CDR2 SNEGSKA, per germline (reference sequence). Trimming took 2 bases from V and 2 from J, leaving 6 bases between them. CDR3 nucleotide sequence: TGCAGTGCTAGAACAGATAACACCGGGGAGCTGTTTTTT. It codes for CSARTDNTGELFF.

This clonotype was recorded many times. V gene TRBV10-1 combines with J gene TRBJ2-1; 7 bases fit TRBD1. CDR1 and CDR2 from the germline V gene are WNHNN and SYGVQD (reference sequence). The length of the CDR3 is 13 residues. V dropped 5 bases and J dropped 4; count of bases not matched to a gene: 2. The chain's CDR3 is CASSLDRYNEQFF. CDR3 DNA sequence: TGCGCCAGCAGTTTGGACAGGTACAATGAGCAGTTCTTC.

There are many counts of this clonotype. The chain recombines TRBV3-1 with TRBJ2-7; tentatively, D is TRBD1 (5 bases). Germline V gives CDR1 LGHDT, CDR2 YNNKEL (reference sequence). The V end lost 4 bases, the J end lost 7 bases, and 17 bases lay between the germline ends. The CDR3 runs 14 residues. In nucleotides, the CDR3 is TGTGCCAGCAGCCCCTACCAGGGCGTCAGGGAGCAGTACTTC. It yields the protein CASSPYQGVREQYF.

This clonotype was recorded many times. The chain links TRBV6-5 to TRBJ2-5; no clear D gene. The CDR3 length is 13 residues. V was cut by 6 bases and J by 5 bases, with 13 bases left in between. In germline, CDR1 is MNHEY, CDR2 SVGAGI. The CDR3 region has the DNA TGTGCCAGCAGGCCCAAGGGTCCCGAGACCCAGTACTTC. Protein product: CASRPKGPETQYF.

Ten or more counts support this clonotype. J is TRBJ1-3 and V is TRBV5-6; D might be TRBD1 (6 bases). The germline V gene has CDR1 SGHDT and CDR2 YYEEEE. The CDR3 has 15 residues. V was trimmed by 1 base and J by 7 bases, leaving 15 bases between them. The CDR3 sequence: CASSLMTGLRNTIYF. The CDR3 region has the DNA TGTGCCAGCAGCTTGATGACAGGTCTCCGGAACACCATATATTTT.

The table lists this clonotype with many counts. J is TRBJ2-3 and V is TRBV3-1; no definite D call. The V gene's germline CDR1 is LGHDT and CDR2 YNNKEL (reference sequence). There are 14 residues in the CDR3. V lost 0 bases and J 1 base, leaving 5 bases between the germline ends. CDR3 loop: CASSQDRGTDTQYF. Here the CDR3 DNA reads TGTGCCAGCAGCCAAGATCGTGGCACAGATACGCAGTATTTT.

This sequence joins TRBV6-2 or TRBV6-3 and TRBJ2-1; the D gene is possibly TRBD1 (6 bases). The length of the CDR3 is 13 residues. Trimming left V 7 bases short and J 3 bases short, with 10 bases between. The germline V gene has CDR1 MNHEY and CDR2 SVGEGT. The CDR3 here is CASTGTIYNEQFF. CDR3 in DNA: TGTGCCAGCACAGGGACAATCTACAATGAGCAGTTCTTC.

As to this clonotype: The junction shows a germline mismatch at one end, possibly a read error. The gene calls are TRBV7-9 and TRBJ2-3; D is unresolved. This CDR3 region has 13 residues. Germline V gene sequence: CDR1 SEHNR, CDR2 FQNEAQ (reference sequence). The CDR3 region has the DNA TGTGCCAACAGCTTCGTCAGTGGTGGCACGCAGTATTTT. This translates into CANSFVSGGTQYF.

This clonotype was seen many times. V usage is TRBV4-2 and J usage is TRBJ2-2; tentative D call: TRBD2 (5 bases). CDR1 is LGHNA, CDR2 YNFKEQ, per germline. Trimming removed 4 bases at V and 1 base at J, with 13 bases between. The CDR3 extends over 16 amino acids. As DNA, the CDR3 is TGTGCCAGCAGCCCAGGACCGGGAATGAACACCGGGGAGCTGTTTTTT. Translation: CASSPGPGMNTGELFF.

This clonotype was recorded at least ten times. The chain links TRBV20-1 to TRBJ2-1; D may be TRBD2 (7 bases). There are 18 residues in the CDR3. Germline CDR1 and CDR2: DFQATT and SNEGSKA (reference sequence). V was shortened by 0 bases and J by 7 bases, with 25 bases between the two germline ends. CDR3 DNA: TGCAGTGCTAGAGATTTCGTCGGGGGGCCCACCCGGACGAATGAGCAGTTCTTC. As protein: CSARDFVGGPTRTNEQFF.

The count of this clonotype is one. CDR3 bases: TGTGCCAGCAGCGTAGTGGGGGGACAGAATACTAATACGCAGTATTTT. Protein sequence: CASSVVGGQNTNTQYF. The V and J genes are TRBV9 and TRBJ2-3; tentatively, D is TRBD1 (7 bases). The CDR3 is made up of 16 amino acids. Germline CDR1 is SGDLS and CDR2 is YYNGEE. Deletions cut 0 bases from V and 7 bases from J, with 18 bases between.

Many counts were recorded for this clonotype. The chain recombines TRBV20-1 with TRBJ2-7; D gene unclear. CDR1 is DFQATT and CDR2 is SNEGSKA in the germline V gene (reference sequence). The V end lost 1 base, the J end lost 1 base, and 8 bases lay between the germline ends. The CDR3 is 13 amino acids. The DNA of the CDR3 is TGCAGTGCTAGAGTCTACAGTTCCTACGAGCAGTACTTC. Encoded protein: CSARVYSSYEQYF.